Listed below are T cell receptor beta chains from one sample, sequenced in a study of graft-versus-host responses after intestinal transplantation. Sequencing was performed with immunoSEQ multiplex PCR; in TCRdb, only in-frame clones are kept and a portion is missing. The sample records more than 85,000 clones, approximately 94% being singletons. Their target antigens are unknown. The input for sequencing was unstimulated CD8+ T cells sorted from spleen or lymph node cells, taken before intestinal transplant. The receptors come from a human donor who received an intestinal transplant. Both conserved end residues are part of each CDR3. Each record gives: D gene, V gene, clone size, J gene, CDR3 protein, CDR3 DNA. A D gene is named only where the DNA matches it firmly. A clone size is listed for some rows: how often the clone was seen (once, few, many), or a class if it is expanded.

>NA|TRBV7-2|NA|TRBJ1-2
CASSPLPQGENFYGYTF
TGTGCCAGCAGCCCCCTCCCTCAAGGGGAAAACTTCTATGGCTACACCTTC
>TRBD1|TRBV19|NA|TRBJ2-3
CASSIGRQGMSTDTQYF
TGTGCCAGTAGTATAGGCCGACAGGGGATGAGCACAGATACGCAGTATTTT
>TRBD2|TRBV9|NA|TRBJ2-2
CASSVAGGAGELFF
TGTGCCAGCAGCGTGGCCGGGGGGGCCGGGGAGCTGTTTTTT
>NA|TRBV5-1|NA|TRBJ1-3
CASSLEGVSSGNTIYF
TGCGCCAGCAGCTTGGAAGGGGTTTCATCGGGAAACACCATATATTTT
>NA|TRBV6-6|NA|TRBJ2-4
CASSSFLTQNIQYF
TGTGCCAGCAGTTCATTTCTGACACAAAACATTCAGTACTTC
>NA|TRBV9|NA|TRBJ2-3
CASSGSGDTQYF
TGTGCCAGCAGCGGCTCAGGGGATACGCAGTATTTT
>NA|TRBV6-1|NA|TRBJ1-1
CASSGGTEAFF
TGTGCCAGCAGTGGAGGCACTGAAGCTTTCTTT
>TRBD1|TRBV9|NA|TRBJ1-1
CASSPGGNTEAFF
TGTGCCAGCAGTCCAGGGGGGAACACTGAAGCTTTCTTT
>NA|TRBV5-6|NA|TRBJ2-7
CASSLGAQGTSYEQYF
TGTGCCAGCAGCTTGGGGGCCCAGGGGACGTCCTACGAGCAGTACTTC
>NA|TRBV7-9|NA|TRBJ2-7
CASSLAHRAYEQYF
TGTGCCAGCAGCTTGGCTCACAGGGCTTACGAGCAGTACTTC
>NA|TRBV5-4|NA|TRBJ2-2
CASSLRREKNTGELFF
TGTGCCAGCAGCCTACGCCGGGAAAAGAACACCGGGGAGCTGTTTTTT
>NA|TRBV11-2|NA|TRBJ1-1
CASSLWGGETEAFF
TGTGCCAGCAGCTTATGGGGGGGTGAAACTGAAGCTTTCTTT
>TRBD2|TRBV30|NA|TRBJ2-7
CAWSLGLAGEQYF
TGTGCCTGGAGTCTGGGACTAGCAGGCGAGCAGTACTTC
>NA|TRBV21-1|NA|TRBJ2-4
CASIHYRDRAKNIQYF
TGTGCCAGCATTCATTACAGGGATCGCGCAAAAAACATTCAGTACTTC
>NA|TRBV4-1|NA|TRBJ2-1
CASSRSGGDEQFF
TGCGCCAGCAGCCGGTCTGGGGGCGATGAGCAGTTCTTC
>TRBD1|TRBV9|NA|TRBJ2-2
CASSPRDRGRETGELFF
TGTGCCAGCAGCCCCAGGGACAGGGGGCGTGAGACCGGGGAGCTGTTTTTT
>NA|TRBV7-9|NA|TRBJ2-7
CASSSRVGEQYF
TGTGCCAGCAGCTCCAGGGTTGGCGAGCAGTACTTC
>NA|TRBV7-9|once|TRBJ2-7
CASSSSCEQYF
TGTGCCAGCAGCTCCTCCTGCGAGCAGTACTTC
>NA|TRBV19|NA|TRBJ2-1
CASSWGGPPSYNEQFF
TGTGCCAGTAGCTGGGGGGGCCCCCCCTCCTACAATGAGCAGTTCTTC
>NA|TRBV28|NA|TRBJ2-6
CASSPQYSGANVLTF
TGTGCCAGCAGTCCCCAGTACTCTGGGGCCAACGTCCTGACTTTC
>TRBD2|TRBV9|NA|TRBJ2-1
CASSVATGGYNEQFF
TGTGCCAGCAGCGTAGCTACGGGAGGGTACAATGAGCAGTTCTTC
>TRBD1|TRBV27|NA|TRBJ1-1
CASSPTPGQGTFF
TGTGCCAGCAGTCCTACTCCGGGACAGGGGACTTTCTTT
>NA|TRBV9|NA|TRBJ1-5
CASSLGSNQPQHF
TGTGCCAGCAGCCTCGGTAGCAATCAGCCCCAGCATTTT
>TRBD1|TRBV11-3|NA|TRBJ2-3
CASRGPGTGDMGTQYF
TGTGCCAGCAGGGGACCGGGGACAGGGGATATGGGTACGCAGTATTTT
>NA|TRBV9|NA|TRBJ1-2
CASSVFTGNNGYTF
TGTGCCAGCAGCGTCTTTACAGGGAACAATGGCTACACCTTC
>NA|TRBV6-6|once|TRBJ2-7
CASSYSGHYYEQYF
TGTGCCAGCAGTTACTCCGGACATTACTACGAGCAGTACTTC
>NA|TRBV7-9|NA|TRBJ1-6
CASSPGVGSPLHF
TGTGCCAGCAGCCCAGGGGTCGGTTCACCCCTCCACTTT
>TRBD2|TRBV18|NA|TRBJ2-4
CASSRVTSGGPLAAKNIQYF
TGTGCCAGCTCACGAGTGACTAGCGGGGGACCCCTGGCCGCCAAAAACATTCAGTACTTC
>TRBD1|TRBV27|NA|TRBJ1-5
CASSPDRGTQPQHF
TGTGCCAGCTCCCCAGACAGGGGCACTCAGCCCCAGCATTTT
>NA|TRBV29-1|NA|TRBJ1-5
CSVLGGALGSAQHF
TGCAGCGTGTTAGGAGGGGCCTTAGGTTCGGCCCAGCATTTT
>NA|TRBV15|NA|TRBJ2-2
CATSRERGTGELFF
TGTGCCACCAGCCGAGAAAGGGGCACCGGGGAGCTGTTTTTT
>NA|TRBV19|NA|TRBJ2-1
CASSIVLQGLNEQFF
TGTGCCAGTAGTATAGTTTTGCAGGGCCTCAATGAGCAGTTCTTC
>TRBD2|TRBV7-9|NA|TRBJ2-7
CASSPGEGAPYF
TGTGCCAGCAGCCCTGGGGAGGGCGCTCCGTACTTC
>TRBD2|TRBV27|NA|TRBJ2-7
CASSLGGLAGREQYF
TGTGCCAGCAGTTTAGGGGGACTAGCGGGGCGGGAGCAGTACTTC
>NA|TRBV2|NA|TRBJ1-6
CASIHTEGNSPLHF
TGTGCCAGCATACATACGGAGGGGAATTCACCCCTCCACTTT
>TRBD1|TRBV7-8|NA|TRBJ1-2
CASSYQQGAGVYGYTF
TGTGCCAGCAGCTACCAACAGGGGGCGGGCGTCTATGGCTACACCTTC
>NA|TRBV30|NA|TRBJ2-1
CAWGRVENEQFF
TGTGCCTGGGGCAGGGTTGAGAATGAGCAGTTCTTC
>TRBD1|TRBV19|once|TRBJ1-2
CASRSPGQGVNYGYTF
TGTGCCAGTAGATCTCCGGGACAGGGGGTTAACTATGGCTACACCTTC
>TRBD2|TRBV10-3|NA|TRBJ2-3
CAIMSRGGAGDTQYF
TGTGCCATCATGTCCCGCGGGGGGGCAGGAGATACGCAGTATTTT
>TRBD1|TRBV11-2|NA|TRBJ1-2
CASSPRQGTNYGYTF
TGTGCCAGCAGCCCCCGACAGGGCACTAACTATGGCTACACCTTC
>NA|TRBV13|NA|TRBJ2-7
CASSLVLSYEQYF
TGTGCCAGCAGCTTAGTCCTCTCCTATGAGCAGTACTTC
>TRBD2|TRBV9|once|TRBJ2-1
CASSPTSGGAKNEQFF
TGTGCCAGCAGCCCTACTAGCGGGGGGGCGAAGAATGAGCAGTTCTTC
>NA|TRBV6-6|NA|TRBJ2-7
CASSETAIYEQYF
TGTGCCAGCTCGGAAACAGCAATCTACGAGCAGTACTTC
>NA|TRBV9|NA|TRBJ1-2
CASSVGGHSGGYTF
TGTGCCAGCAGCGTCGGGGGGCACAGCGGCGGCTACACCTTC
>TRBD1|TRBV6-5|few|TRBJ1-1
CASSGGGRDTEAFF
TGTGCCAGCTCAGGGGGCGGTCGGGACACTGAAGCTTTCTTT
>TRBD1|TRBV4-1|NA|TRBJ2-1
CASSHDRGPYNEQFF
TGCGCCAGCAGCCATGACAGGGGGCCTTACAATGAGCAGTTCTTC
>NA|TRBV2|few|TRBJ1-1
CASSDDFNTEAFF
TGTGCCAGCAGTGATGACTTTAACACTGAAGCTTTCTTT
>NA|TRBV28|NA|TRBJ1-1
CASSLSRGNTEAFF
TGTGCCAGCAGTTTATCGCGGGGGAACACTGAAGCTTTCTTT